This T cell receptor (beta chain) was identified in a study of OX40 agonist ivuxolimab in advanced cancers. For the study at large: The diagnoses of dose-escalation patients were hepatocellular carcinoma, melanoma, renal cell or head and neck cancer. Overall study results and limits: Researchers did not establish what antigens the expanded peripheral T cells target.

A remark on this clone: The antigen is unknown.

Germline CDR1 and CDR2: SQVTM and ANQGSEA. The CDR3 runs 14 residues. V shed 5 bases, J shed 3 bases, and the junction held 8 bases outside the gene matches. Sequencing used immunoSEQ multiplex PCR; TCRdb keeps in-frame clones, though not all of them. This table holds approximately 63,000 clones, more than 80% found once. The sequencing here drew on CD4+ or CD8+ T cells sorted from blood, taken in a trial of the OX40 agonist ivuxolimab. This TCR was recovered from an adult with an advanced solid tumor such as melanoma, head and neck, liver or kidney cancer. The chain carries TRBV29-1 and TRBJ2-7; 9 nucleotides agree with TRBD1. The CDR3 nucleotides are TGCAGCGTTATAGTTGGGACAGGGAGCTACGAGCAGTACTTC. It codes for CSVIVGTGSYEQYF.